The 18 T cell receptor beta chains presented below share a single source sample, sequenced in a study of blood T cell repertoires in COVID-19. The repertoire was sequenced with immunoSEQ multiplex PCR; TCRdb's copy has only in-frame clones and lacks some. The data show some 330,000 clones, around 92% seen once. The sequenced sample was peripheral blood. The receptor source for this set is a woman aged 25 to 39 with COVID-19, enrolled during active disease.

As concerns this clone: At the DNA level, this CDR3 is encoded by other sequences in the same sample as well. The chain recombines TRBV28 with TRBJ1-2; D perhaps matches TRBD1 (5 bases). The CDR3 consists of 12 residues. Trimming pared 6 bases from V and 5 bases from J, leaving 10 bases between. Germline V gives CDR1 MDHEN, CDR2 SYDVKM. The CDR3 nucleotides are TGTGCCAGCAGCCGAACAGGTTATGGCTACACCTTC. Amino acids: CASSRTGYGYTF.

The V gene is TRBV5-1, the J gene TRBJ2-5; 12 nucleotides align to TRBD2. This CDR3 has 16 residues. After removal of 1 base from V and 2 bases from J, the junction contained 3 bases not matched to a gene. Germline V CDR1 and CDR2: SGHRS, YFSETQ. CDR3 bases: TGCGCCAGCAGCTTGACTAGCGGGGGGACACAAGAGACCCAGTACTTC. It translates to CASSLTSGGTQETQYF. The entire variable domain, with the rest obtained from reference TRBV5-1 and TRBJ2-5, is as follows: KAGVTQTPRYLIKTRGQQVTLSCSPISGHRSVSWYQQTPGQGLQFLFEYFSETQRNKGNFPGRFSGRQFSNSRSEMNVSTLELGDSALYLCASSLTSGGTQETQYFGPGTRLLVL.

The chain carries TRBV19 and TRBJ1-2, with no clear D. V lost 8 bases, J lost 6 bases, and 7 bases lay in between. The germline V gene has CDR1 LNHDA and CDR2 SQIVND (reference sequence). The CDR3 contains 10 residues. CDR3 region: CASLGHGYTF. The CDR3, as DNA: TGTGCCAGTCTCGGTCATGGCTACACCTTC.

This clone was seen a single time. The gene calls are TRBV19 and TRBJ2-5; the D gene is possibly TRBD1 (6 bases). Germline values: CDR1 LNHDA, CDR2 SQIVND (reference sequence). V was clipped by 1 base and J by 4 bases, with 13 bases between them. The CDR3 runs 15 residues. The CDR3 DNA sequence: TGTGCCAGTAGTATAGGGAGCAGGGGCGGAGAGACCCAGTACTTC. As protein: CASSIGSRGGETQYF. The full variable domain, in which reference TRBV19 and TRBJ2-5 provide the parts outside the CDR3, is DGGITQSPKYLFRKEGQNVTLSCEQNLNHDAMYWYRQDPGQGLRLIYYSQIVNDFQKGDIAEGYSVSREKKESFPLTVTSAQKNPTAFYLCASSIGSRGGETQYFGPGTRLLVL.

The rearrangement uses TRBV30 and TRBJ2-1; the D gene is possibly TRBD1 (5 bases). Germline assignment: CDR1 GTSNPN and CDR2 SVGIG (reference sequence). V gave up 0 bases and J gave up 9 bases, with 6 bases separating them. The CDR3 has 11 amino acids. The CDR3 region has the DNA TGTGCCTGGAGTGTAGGGGTTGAGCAGTTCTTC. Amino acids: CAWSVGVEQFF.

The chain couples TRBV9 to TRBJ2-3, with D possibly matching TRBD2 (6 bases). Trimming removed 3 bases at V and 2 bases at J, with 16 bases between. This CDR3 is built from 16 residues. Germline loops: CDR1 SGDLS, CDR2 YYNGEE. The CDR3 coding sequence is TGTGCCAGCAGCGGGGGGGTTTTGGTAGTCACAGATACGCAGTATTTT. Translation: CASSGGVLVVTDTQYF. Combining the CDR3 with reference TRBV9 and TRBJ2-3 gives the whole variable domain DSGVTQTPKHLITATGQRVTLRCSPRSGDLSVYWYQQSLDQGLQFLIQYYNGEERAKGNILERFSAQQFPDLHSELNLSSLELGDSALYFCASSGGVLVVTDTQYFGPGTRLTVL.

CDR3 sequence (DNA): TGTGCCAGCAGTGAAGACAGGCGCTATGGCTACACCTTC. Amino acids: CASSEDRRYGYTF. The chain uses TRBV6-1 and TRBJ1-2; D is perhaps TRBD1 (5 bases). The length of the CDR3 is 13 residues. Germline V gene lookup returns CDR1 MNHNS and CDR2 SASEGT. Trimming pared 1 base from V and 4 bases from J, leaving 7 bases between.

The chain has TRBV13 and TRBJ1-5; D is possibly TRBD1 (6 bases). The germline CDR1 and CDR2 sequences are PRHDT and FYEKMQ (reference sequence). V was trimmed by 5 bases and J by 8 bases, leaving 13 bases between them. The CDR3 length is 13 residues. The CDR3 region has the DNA TGTGCCAGCAGCCAAGGACAGTGGAAGCCCCAGCATTTT. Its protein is CASSQGQWKPQHF.

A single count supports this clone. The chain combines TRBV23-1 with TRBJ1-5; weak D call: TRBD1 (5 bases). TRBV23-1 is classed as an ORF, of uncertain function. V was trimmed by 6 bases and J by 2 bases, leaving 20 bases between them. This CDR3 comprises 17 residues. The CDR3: CASSPGLPGDGNQPQHF. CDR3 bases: TGCGCCAGCAGCCCGGGGCTCCCGGGGGATGGCAATCAGCCCCAGCATTTT.

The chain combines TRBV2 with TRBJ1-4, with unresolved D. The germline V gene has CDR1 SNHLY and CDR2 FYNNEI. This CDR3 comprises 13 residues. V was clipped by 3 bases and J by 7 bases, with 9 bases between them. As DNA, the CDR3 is TGTGCCAGCAGTGAGGCTAGTGTTGAAAAACTGTTTTTT. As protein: CASSEASVEKLFF.

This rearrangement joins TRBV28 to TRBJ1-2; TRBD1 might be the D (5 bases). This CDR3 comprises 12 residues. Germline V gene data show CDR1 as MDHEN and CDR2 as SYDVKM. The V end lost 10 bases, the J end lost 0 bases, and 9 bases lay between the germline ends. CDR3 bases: TGTGCCACCTTCAGGGCTAACTATGGCTACACCTTC. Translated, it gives CATFRANYGYTF.

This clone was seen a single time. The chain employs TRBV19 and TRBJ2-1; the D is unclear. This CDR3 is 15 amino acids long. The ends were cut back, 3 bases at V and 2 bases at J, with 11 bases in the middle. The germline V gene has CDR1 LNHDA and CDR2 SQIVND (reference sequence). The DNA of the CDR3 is TGTGCCAGTAGTATGAGTGATTCGGCCTACAATGAGCAGTTCTTC. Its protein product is CASSMSDSAYNEQFF.

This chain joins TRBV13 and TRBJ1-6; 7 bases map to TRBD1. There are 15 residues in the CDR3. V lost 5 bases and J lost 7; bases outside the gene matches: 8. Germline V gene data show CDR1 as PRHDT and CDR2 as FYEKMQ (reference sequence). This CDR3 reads CASSLRTGSNSPLHF. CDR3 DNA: TGTGCCAGCAGCCTACGGACAGGATCCAATTCACCCCTCCACTTT.

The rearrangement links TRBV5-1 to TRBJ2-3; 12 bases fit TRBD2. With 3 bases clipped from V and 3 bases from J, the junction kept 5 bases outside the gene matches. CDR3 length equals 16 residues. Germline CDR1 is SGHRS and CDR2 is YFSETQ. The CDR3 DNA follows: TGCGCCAGCAGCTCGGTGACTAGCGGGGGAACAGATACGCAGTATTTT. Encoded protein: CASSSVTSGGTDTQYF.

The CDR3 sequence: CASEDREAFF. The CDR3 DNA follows: TGTGCCAGTGAAGACAGAGAAGCTTTCTTT. V gene TRBV19 combines with J gene TRBJ1-1, with D possibly TRBD1 on 5 matching bases. Germline CDR1 is LNHDA and CDR2 is SQIVND (reference sequence). V lost 8 bases and J lost 8, with 9 bases in between. The CDR3 loop spans 10 amino acids.

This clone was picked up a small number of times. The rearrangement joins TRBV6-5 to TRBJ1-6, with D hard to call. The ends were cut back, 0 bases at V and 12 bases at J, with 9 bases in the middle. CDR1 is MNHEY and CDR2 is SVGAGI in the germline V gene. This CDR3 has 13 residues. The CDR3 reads CASSYSIAVPLHF. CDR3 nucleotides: TGTGCCAGCAGTTACTCGATAGCCGTACCCCTCCACTTT.

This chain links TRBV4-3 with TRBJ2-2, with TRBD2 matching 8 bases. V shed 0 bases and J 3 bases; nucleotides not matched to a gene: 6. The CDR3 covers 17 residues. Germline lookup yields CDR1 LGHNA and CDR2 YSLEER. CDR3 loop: CASSQDRSGGHTGELFF. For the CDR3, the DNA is TGCGCCAGCAGCCAAGATAGAAGCGGGGGACACACCGGGGAGCTGTTTTTT.

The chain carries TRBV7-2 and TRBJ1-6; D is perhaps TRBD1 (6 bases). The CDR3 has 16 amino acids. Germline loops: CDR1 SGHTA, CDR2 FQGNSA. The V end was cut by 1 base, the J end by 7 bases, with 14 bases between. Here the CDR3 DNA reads TGTGCCAGCAGCTTAGTTACAGGGATGTTAAATTCACCCCTCCACTTT. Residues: CASSLVTGMLNSPLHF.